The 16 T cell receptor beta chains listed next were all sequenced from one sample in a study of shared clonotypes between healthy human individuals. Profiled with immunoSEQ multiplex PCR; TCRdb holds only in-frame clones, not every one. The table lists approximately 2,000,000 clones, 80% to 95% of them singletons, with 0.3% to 0.45% in the top ten. The sequenced sample was naive CD4+ T cells from PBMCs. This sample's subset: CD45RA+ positively selected. The receptors come from a man between 18 and 29 years old in good health. Some clones in this sample may be carry-over from other donors' samples.

Concerning this clone itself: Other DNA sequences within the sample encode an identical CDR3. This rearrangement joins TRBV6-5 to TRBJ2-2; no clear D. The CDR3 runs to 12 residues. Germline CDR1 reads MNHEY; CDR2 reads SVGAGI. V was trimmed by 3 bases and J by 5 bases, leaving 4 bases between them. The CDR3 bases are TGTGCCAGCAGTTATCGGACCGGGGAGCTGTTTTTT. This gives the protein CASSYRTGELFF.

This chain joins TRBV28 and TRBJ2-5, with a tentative D call TRBD2 (6 bases). This CDR3 region has 14 residues. Trimming stripped 3 bases from V and 7 bases from J, with 15 bases between. Germline CDR1 is MDHEN and CDR2 is SYDVKM. This chain's CDR3 is CASSLGGPLGTQYF. CDR3 in DNA: TGTGCCAGCAGTTTGGGAGGACCCCTCGGGACCCAGTACTTC. Full variable domain (rest looked up from reference TRBV28 and TRBJ2-5): DVKVTQSSRYLVKRTGEKVFLECVQDMDHENMFWYRQDPGLGLRLIYFSYDVKMKEKGDIPEGYSVSREKKERFSLILESASTNQTSMYLCASSLGGPLGTQYFGPGTRLLVL.

The rearrangement links TRBV5-1 to TRBJ1-1; tentatively, D is TRBD1 (5 bases). V lost 3 bases and J 8 bases, leaving 14 bases between the germline ends. Germline V lookup: CDR1 SGHRS, CDR2 YFSETQ. The CDR3 loop spans 13 amino acids. In DNA form, the CDR3 reads TGCGCCAGCAGCTCGGGACGAGTACCCGAAGCTTTCTTT. This encodes CASSSGRVPEAFF. Complete variable domain (other parts from reference TRBV5-1 and TRBJ1-1): KAGVTQTPRYLIKTRGQQVTLSCSPISGHRSVSWYQQTPGQGLQFLFEYFSETQRNKGNFPGRFSGRQFSNSRSEMNVSTLELGDSALYLCASSSGRVPEAFFGQGTRLTVV.

This clone has only one observation. Other DNA sequences in this sample translate to the same CDR3. This chain connects TRBV18 to TRBJ2-2; D is possibly TRBD1 (5 bases). Germline V gene data show CDR1 as KGHSH and CDR2 as LQKENI. The CDR3 is 15 residues long. Trimming shortened V by 2 bases and J by 0 bases, and 7 bases separated the two germline ends. The CDR3 loop reads CASSPRQPNTGELFF. DNA of the CDR3: TGTGCCAGCTCACCAAGACAGCCGAACACCGGGGAGCTGTTTTTT.

The chain employs TRBV2 and TRBJ2-1; no reliable D call. Germline V gives CDR1 SNHLY, CDR2 FYNNEI. Trimming shortened V by 1 base and J by 4 bases, and 8 bases separated the two germline ends. CDR3 length: 14 residues. CDR3 residues: CASSEDGGYNEQFF. Written as DNA, the CDR3 is TGTGCCAGCAGTGAAGACGGCGGTTACAATGAGCAGTTCTTC.

The DNA of the CDR3 is TGTGCCAGCAGTTTATGGTCTGGAAACACCATATATTTT. It encodes CASSLWSGNTIYF. This chain uses TRBV28 with TRBJ1-3; D uncertain. V was trimmed by 0 bases and J by 1 base, leaving 1 base between them. The germline CDR1 and CDR2 sequences are MDHEN and SYDVKM. The CDR3 has 13 amino acids.

This chain uses TRBV6-5 with TRBJ2-5, with no clear D. There are 13 residues in the CDR3. The V end was cut by 6 bases, the J end by 1 base, with 9 bases between. The germline CDR1 and CDR2 sequences are MNHEY and SVGAGI. The chain's CDR3 is CASSLRAQETQYF. The DNA for the CDR3 is TGTGCCAGCAGCCTCCGGGCCCAAGAGACCCAGTACTTC.

This chain connects TRBV27 to TRBJ2-5; 7 nucleotides line up with TRBD2. The V gene end was trimmed by 2 bases and the J gene end by 2 bases; junction bases not matched to a gene: 11. Per germline, CDR1 MNHEY and CDR2 SMNVEV (reference sequence). The length of the CDR3 is 17 residues. CDR3 nucleotide sequence: TGTGCCAGCAGTTTACATGGACTAAGCGGGGATCAAGAGACCCAGTACTTC. It is translated as CASSLHGLSGDQETQYF.

This clone appeared a single time. The chain recombines TRBV27 with TRBJ2-5; D is tentatively TRBD1 or TRBD2 (6 bases each). Germline lookup yields CDR1 MNHEY and CDR2 SMNVEV (reference sequence). Trimming took 4 bases from V and 2 from J, leaving 11 bases between them. CDR3 length: 14 amino acids. CDR3 loop: CASSYGGLQETQYF. CDR3 DNA: TGTGCCAGCAGTTATGGGGGGCTACAAGAGACCCAGTACTTC.

The table lists this clone with a count of one. The chain is built from TRBV9 and TRBJ2-1; 7 nucleotides line up with TRBD1. The junction had 8 bases not matched to a gene; V was cut back by 4 bases and J by 4 bases. This CDR3 spans 15 amino acids. Germline CDR1 reads SGDLS; CDR2 reads YYNGEE. DNA of the CDR3: TGTGCCAGCAGCTTAACAGGGGACCAATACAATGAGCAGTTCTTC. Amino acid sequence: CASSLTGDQYNEQFF.

The J gene is TRBJ2-3, the V gene TRBV5-6; D not certain. Germline values: CDR1 SGHDT, CDR2 YYEEEE. The CDR3 sequence is 15 residues long. The germline V and J ends were trimmed by 0 bases and 6 bases, with 14 bases remaining between them. The CDR3 region has the DNA TGTGCCAGCAGCTTGGTTGGCCGACGTTCGGATACGCAGTATTTT. Amino acids: CASSLVGRRSDTQYF.

The V and J genes are TRBV2 and TRBJ1-1; no definite D call. Germline V gene lookup returns CDR1 SNHLY and CDR2 FYNNEI. The CDR3 contains 13 residues. Trimming left V 4 bases short and J 0 bases short, with 6 bases between. In DNA, the CDR3 is TGTGCCAGCAGTGCCGCTATGAACACTGAAGCTTTCTTT. Translating gives CASSAAMNTEAFF. The whole variable domain, remainder taken from reference TRBV2 and TRBJ1-1, is EPEVTQTPSHQVTQMGQEVILRCVPISNHLYFYWYRQILGQKVEFLVSFYNNEISEKSEIFDDQFSVERPDGSNFTLKIRSTKLEDSAMYFCASSAAMNTEAFFGQGTRLTVV.

Turning to this clone: This sample also contains other DNA sequences that code for the same CDR3. The gene calls are TRBV19 and TRBJ1-1; no reliable D call. Trimming took 7 bases from V and 8 from J, leaving 5 bases between them. In germline, CDR1 is LNHDA, CDR2 SQIVND (reference sequence). This CDR3 has 9 residues. DNA for the CDR3: TGTGCCAGTACAGGAGAAGCTTTCTTT. Translation gives CASTGEAFF. Full variable domain (rest looked up from reference TRBV19 and TRBJ1-1): DGGITQSPKYLFRKEGQNVTLSCEQNLNHDAMYWYRQDPGQGLRLIYYSQIVNDFQKGDIAEGYSVSREKKESFPLTVTSAQKNPTAFYLCASTGEAFFGQGTRLTVV.

This rearrangement joins TRBV27 to TRBJ2-3; D unclear. Trimming took off 5 bases at V and 0 bases at J, with 12 bases between the two ends. The CDR3 has 15 residues. Germline CDR1 is MNHEY and CDR2 is SMNVEV (reference sequence). CDR3 loop: CASSPYTLSTDTQYF. CDR3 coding DNA: TGTGCCAGCAGTCCGTACACGCTAAGCACAGATACGCAGTATTTT.

The chain has TRBV6-5 and TRBJ2-3, with TRBD1 matching 8 bases. V dropped 7 bases and J dropped 7; count of bases not matched to a gene: 10. Germline V gives CDR1 MNHEY, CDR2 SVGAGI. The CDR3 runs to 14 residues. The CDR3 region has the DNA TGTGCCAGCAACCCAGGGGGCGATCTTAATACGCAGTATTTT. It encodes CASNPGGDLNTQYF.

The chain links TRBV12-5 to TRBJ2-5; D unclear. The germline V gene has CDR1 LGHNT and CDR2 FRNRAP. The CDR3 totals 12 residues. V lost 6 bases, J lost 5 bases, and 10 bases lay in between. In DNA, the CDR3 is TGTGCTAGTGGGAGACGTGGTGAGACCCAGTACTTC. Translation gives CASGRRGETQYF.